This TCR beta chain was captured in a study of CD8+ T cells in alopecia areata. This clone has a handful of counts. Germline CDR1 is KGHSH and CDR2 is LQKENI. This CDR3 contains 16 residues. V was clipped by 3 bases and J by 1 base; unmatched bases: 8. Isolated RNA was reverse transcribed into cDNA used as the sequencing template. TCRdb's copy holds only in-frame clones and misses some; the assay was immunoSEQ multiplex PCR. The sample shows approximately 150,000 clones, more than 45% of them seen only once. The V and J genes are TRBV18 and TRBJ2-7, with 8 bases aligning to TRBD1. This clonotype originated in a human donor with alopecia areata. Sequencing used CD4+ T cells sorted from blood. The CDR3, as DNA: TGTGCCAGCTCACCCCTCTCAGGGGGCGAATCCTACGAGCAGTACTTC. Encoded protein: CASSPLSGGESYEQYF.